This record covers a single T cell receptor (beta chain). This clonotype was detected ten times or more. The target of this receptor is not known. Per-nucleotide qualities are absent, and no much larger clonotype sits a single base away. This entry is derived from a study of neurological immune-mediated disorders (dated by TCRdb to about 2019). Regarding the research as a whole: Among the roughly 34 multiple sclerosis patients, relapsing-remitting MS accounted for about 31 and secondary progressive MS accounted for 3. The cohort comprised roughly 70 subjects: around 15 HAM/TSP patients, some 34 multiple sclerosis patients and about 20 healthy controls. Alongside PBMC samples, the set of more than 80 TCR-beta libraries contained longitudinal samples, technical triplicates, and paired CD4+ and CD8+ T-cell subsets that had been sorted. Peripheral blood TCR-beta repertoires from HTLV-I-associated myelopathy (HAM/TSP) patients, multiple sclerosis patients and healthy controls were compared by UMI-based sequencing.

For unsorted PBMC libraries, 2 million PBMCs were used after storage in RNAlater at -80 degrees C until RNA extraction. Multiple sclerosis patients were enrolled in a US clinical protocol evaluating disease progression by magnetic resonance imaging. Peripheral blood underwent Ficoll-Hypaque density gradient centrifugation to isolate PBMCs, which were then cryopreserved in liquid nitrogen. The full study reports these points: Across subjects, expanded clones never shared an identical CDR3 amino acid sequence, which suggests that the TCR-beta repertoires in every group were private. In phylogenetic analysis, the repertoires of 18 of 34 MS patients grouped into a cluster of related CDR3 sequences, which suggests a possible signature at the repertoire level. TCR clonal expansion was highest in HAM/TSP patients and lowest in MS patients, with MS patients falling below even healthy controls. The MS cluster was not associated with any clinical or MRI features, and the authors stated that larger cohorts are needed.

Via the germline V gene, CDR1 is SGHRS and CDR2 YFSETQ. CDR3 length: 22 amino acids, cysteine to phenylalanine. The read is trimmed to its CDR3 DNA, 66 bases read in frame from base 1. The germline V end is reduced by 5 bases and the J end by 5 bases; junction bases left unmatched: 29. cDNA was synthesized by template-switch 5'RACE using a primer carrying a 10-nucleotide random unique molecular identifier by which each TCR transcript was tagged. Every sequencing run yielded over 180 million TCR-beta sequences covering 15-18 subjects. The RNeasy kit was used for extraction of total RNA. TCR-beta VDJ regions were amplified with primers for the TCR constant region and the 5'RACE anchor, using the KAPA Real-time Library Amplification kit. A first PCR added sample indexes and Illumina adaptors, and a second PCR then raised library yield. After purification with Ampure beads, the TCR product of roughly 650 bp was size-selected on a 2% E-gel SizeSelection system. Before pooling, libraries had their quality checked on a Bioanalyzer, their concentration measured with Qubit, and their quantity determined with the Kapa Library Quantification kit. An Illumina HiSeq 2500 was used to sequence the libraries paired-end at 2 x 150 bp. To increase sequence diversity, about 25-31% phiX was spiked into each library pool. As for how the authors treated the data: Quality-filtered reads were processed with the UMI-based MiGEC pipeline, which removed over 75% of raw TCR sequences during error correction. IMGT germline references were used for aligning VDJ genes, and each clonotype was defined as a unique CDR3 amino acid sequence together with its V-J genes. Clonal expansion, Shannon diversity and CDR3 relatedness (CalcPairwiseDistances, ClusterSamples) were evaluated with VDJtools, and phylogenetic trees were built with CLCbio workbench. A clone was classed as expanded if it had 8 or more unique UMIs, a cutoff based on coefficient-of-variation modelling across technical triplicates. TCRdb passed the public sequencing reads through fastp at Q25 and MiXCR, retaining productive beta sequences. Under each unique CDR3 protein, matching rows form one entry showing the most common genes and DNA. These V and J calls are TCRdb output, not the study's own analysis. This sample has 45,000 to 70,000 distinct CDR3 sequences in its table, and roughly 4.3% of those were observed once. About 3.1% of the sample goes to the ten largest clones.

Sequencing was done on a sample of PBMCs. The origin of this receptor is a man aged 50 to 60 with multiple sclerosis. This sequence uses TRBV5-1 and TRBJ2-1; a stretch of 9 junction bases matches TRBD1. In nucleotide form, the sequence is TGCGCCAGCAGTTTACTTAAGCAGTTCTCGGGGACACAGGGGGCGCCGAACAATGAGCAGTTCTTC. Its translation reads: CASSLLKQFSGTQGAPNNEQFF.